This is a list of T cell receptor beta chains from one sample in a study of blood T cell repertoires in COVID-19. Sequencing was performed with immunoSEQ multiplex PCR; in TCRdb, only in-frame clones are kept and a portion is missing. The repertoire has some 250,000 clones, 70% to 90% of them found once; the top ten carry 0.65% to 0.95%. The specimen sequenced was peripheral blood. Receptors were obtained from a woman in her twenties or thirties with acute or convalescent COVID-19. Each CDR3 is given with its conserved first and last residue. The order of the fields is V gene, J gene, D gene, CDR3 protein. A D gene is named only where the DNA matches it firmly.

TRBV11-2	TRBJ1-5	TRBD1	CASSFQGAKQPQHF
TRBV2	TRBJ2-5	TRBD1	CAILGQGAWETQYF
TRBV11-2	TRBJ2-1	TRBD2	CASSSFPESGSSYNEQFF
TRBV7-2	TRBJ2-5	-	CASTAGQPRGETQYF
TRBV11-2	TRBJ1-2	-	CASSLDPRAGYTF
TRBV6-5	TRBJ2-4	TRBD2	CASSYLAGPKNIQYF
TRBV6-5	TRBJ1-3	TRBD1	CASSRQGGIGNTIYF
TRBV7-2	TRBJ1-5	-	CASSLGEFPNQPQHF
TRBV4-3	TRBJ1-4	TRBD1	CASSQDRTGTAVNEKLFF
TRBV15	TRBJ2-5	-	CATSRGFRTTYQETQYF
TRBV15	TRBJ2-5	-	CATSRPPGTQYF
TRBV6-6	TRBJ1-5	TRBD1	CASSTAGQVNQPQHF
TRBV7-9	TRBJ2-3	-	CASSPRGATDTQYF
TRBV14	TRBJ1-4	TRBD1	CASSQATGFGEKLFF
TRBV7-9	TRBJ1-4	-	CASSLGGGHEKLFF
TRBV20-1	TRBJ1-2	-	CSASPGGYSYGYTF
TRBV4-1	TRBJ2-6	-	CASSQVKGNWSGANVLTF
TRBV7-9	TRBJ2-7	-	CASSLTGQGSSYEQYF
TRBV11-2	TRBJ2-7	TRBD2	CASSLPLAAPDKQYF
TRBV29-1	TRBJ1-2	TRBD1	CSINRGEGYTF
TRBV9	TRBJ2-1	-	CASSGAGHNEQFF
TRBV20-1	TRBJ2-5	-	CSASLLTRETQYF
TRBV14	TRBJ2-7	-	CASSLLDRKIYEQYF
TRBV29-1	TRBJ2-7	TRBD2	CSVEDKSSGLYEQYF
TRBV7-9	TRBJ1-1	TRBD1	CASRDRQGGEAFF
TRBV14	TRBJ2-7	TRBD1	CASSITGVEQYF
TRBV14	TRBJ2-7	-	CASSLDYITGYEQYF
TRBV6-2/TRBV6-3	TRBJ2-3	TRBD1	CASSWDRRRTDTQYF
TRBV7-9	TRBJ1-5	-	CASSLAGGTAQPQHF